These 23 T cell receptor beta chains share one sample of origin, sequenced in a study of Ad26.COV2.S vaccination and SARS-CoV-2 variants (dated by TCRdb to about 2021). Receptor amplification or capture employed the immunoSEQ multiplex PCR assay. The source is immuneACCESS, and TCRdb retained only in-frame sequences with V and J called. Part of the clones is not carried over; for the studies checked, unresolved V genes explain less than half of this, and the remainder is unexplained. This sample lists 300,000 to 350,000 clones; less than 90% were detected once. The top ten constitute roughly 10% of the sample. Read against the paper, the sample's treatment or condition label means: some 20 received Ad26.COV2.S at low or high dose, single or two shots; 5 received placebo; per-sample allocation not given. Repertoires of vaccine and placebo recipients were sequenced from samples collected on day 63 after the first injection.

The sample here was peripheral blood, taken in a trial of Ad26.COV2.S vaccine versus placebo. The receptors originated from a person between 18 and 65 years old who received the Ad26.COV2.S COVID-19 vaccine or a placebo.

V and J are TRBV11-3 and TRBJ2-6; perhaps TRBD1 as D (6 bases). The CDR3 is 15 amino acids. Germline V gene lookup returns CDR1 SGHNT and CDR2 YENEEA. The V and J ends lost 1 base and 5 bases respectively, with 9 bases between them. CDR3 residues: CASSLGGPRANVLTF. The CDR3 DNA is TGTGCCAGCAGCTTAGGGGGGCCGAGGGCCAACGTCCTGACTTTC.

The J gene is TRBJ2-1, the V gene TRBV11-1; 14 bases align to TRBD2. The V segment lost 6 bases and the J segment 8 bases; nucleotides outside the gene matches: 6. This CDR3 has 15 residues. The germline V gene has CDR1 SGHAT and CDR2 FQDESV (reference sequence). CDR3 protein: CASRPGLAGVDEQFF. The CDR3 bases are TGTGCCAGCAGGCCGGGACTAGCGGGAGTTGATGAGCAGTTCTTC.

Only one count was recorded for this clone. CDR3 sequence reads: CASSLGGQGPYTGELFF. The CDR3 nucleotides read TGCGCCAGCAGCTTGGGGGGACAGGGGCCCTACACCGGGGAGCTGTTTTTT. This sequence joins TRBV5-1 and TRBJ2-2, with 10 bases aligning to TRBD1. CDR3 size: 17 residues. Germline CDR1 is SGHRS and CDR2 is YFSETQ. Germline trimming cut 0 bases from V and 3 bases from J; bases unmatched to any gene: 5.

The V call is TRBV12-3 or TRBV12-4, the J call TRBJ1-1; D is undetermined. The CDR3 runs to 12 residues. The germline V and J ends were trimmed by 1 base and 4 bases, with 4 bases remaining between them. The CDR3 DNA reads as TGTGCCAGCAGTTTAGGTAGCACTGAAGCTTTCTTT. It yields the protein CASSLGSTEAFF.

The chain is built from TRBV5-1 and TRBJ2-7; TRBD1 matches 9 bases. The germline V gene has CDR1 SGHRS and CDR2 YFSETQ. V lost 4 bases, J lost 3 bases, and 5 bases stayed unmatched. There are 14 residues in the CDR3. The CDR3 sequence is CASSRDRAIYEQYF. In nucleotides, the CDR3 is TGCGCCAGCAGCCGGGACAGGGCGATCTACGAGCAGTACTTC.

This clone was detected once. The chain recombines TRBV5-1 with TRBJ1-2; 10 bases match TRBD1. Looked up from germline, CDR1 is SGHRS and CDR2 is YFSETQ. V lost 6 bases and J lost 3; bases outside the gene matches: 5. The CDR3 length is 14 residues. The CDR3 region has the DNA TGCGCCAGCACCAGAGACAGGGGGCACTATGGCTACACCTTC. The encoded protein is CASTRDRGHYGYTF.

The chain recombines TRBV10-3 with TRBJ2-2; 8 bases line up with TRBD1. After removal of 10 bases from V and 6 bases from J, the junction contained 10 bases not matched to a gene. Germline V gene sequence: CDR1 ENHRY, CDR2 SYGVKD. The CDR3 consists of 14 residues. CDR3: CATLTGDYAGELFF. The CDR3 DNA reads TGTGCCACCCTGACAGGGGATTACGCCGGGGAGCTGTTTTTT.

The chain is built from TRBV5-1 and TRBJ2-7; tentatively, D is TRBD1 (5 bases). CDR1 and CDR2 (germline): SGHRS, YFSETQ. The CDR3 has 16 amino acids. Trimming stripped 0 bases from V and 1 base from J, with 14 bases between. CDR3 nucleotides: TGCGCCAGCAGCTTGGCGGTGCAAAGGGGATCCTACGAGCAGTACTTC. The encoded protein is CASSLAVQRGSYEQYF.

CDR3 region: CASILSLGGTEAFF. The DNA for the CDR3 is TGTGCCAGCATTCTTAGTCTTGGGGGGACTGAAGCTTTCTTT. This rearrangement joins TRBV28 to TRBJ1-1; weak D call: TRBD1 (5 bases). V lost 7 bases and J 5 bases, leaving 17 bases between the germline ends. The V gene's germline CDR1 is MDHEN and CDR2 SYDVKM. This CDR3 is built from 14 residues.

This clone was found once. This chain connects TRBV7-8 to TRBJ2-7, with D possibly being TRBD2 (6 bases). V gave up 5 bases and J gave up 4 bases, with 18 bases separating them. Germline CDR1 and CDR2: SGHVS and FQNEAQ. The CDR3 is made up of 15 amino acids. CDR3 loop: CASSHPGLTGYEQYF. DNA of the CDR3: TGTGCCAGCAGCCATCCGGGACTCACGGGGTACGAGCAGTACTTC.

The chain uses TRBV6-2 or TRBV6-3 and TRBJ2-1; 11 nucleotides align to TRBD2. This CDR3 region has 16 residues. Losses at the gene ends were 6 bases for V and 5 bases for J; bases not matched to a gene: 9. CDR1 MNHEY and CDR2 SVGEGT come from the germline V gene. In DNA form, the CDR3 reads TGTGCCAGCAGCTCTCGGGGACTAGCGGTACACAATGAGCAGTTCTTC. It specifies CASSSRGLAVHNEQFF.

The CDR3, as DNA: TGTGCCAGCAGCTCAACAGGGGGAAGCAATCAGCCCCAGCATTTT. Protein sequence: CASSSTGGSNQPQHF. The chain employs TRBV7-8 and TRBJ1-5, with TRBD1 identical over 8 bases. Germline values: CDR1 SGHVS, CDR2 FQNEAQ. The CDR3 has 15 amino acids. V shed 4 bases, J shed 1 base, and the junction held 3 bases outside the gene matches.

The chain employs TRBV28 and TRBJ2-1; D possibly corresponds to TRBD2 (6 bases). This CDR3 region has 11 residues. CDR1 is MDHEN, CDR2 SYDVKM, per germline. Deletions cut 3 bases from V and 9 bases from J, with 6 bases between. CDR3 coding DNA: TGTGCCAGCAGTTTGGGGGGTGAGCAGTTCTTC. Its translation: CASSLGGEQFF.

This clone has just a few counts. This chain connects TRBV28 to TRBJ2-3, with D unresolved. Germline V gene sequence: CDR1 MDHEN, CDR2 SYDVKM. The CDR3 consists of 16 residues. Trimming cost V 6 bases and J 5 bases, with 21 bases left between them. The DNA for the CDR3 is TGTGCCAGCAGCCCGTTTGTCACTGACCTAGAAGATACGCAGTATTTT. It codes for CASSPFVTDLEDTQYF.

CDR3 nucleotide sequence: TGTGCCAGCAGCGCCCGCCCCCAGGGGGCCAACTATGGCTACACCTTC. Its translation: CASSARPQGANYGYTF. The J gene is TRBJ1-2, the V gene TRBV7-9; TRBD1 matches 8 bases. The length of the CDR3 is 16 residues. V shed 5 bases, J shed 2 bases, and the junction held 10 bases outside the gene matches. CDR1 SEHNR and CDR2 FQNEAQ come from the germline V gene (reference sequence).

This CDR3 reads CASSLRQGEEKLFF. CDR3 DNA: TGTGCCAGCAGCTTACGGCAGGGTGAGGAAAAACTGTTTTTT. The chain couples TRBV7-9 to TRBJ1-4; possibly TRBD1 for D (5 bases). Trimming removed 2 bases from V and 8 bases from J, with 12 bases in between. The germline V gene encodes CDR1 SEHNR and CDR2 FQNEAQ (reference sequence). The length of the CDR3 is 14 residues.

V gene TRBV28 combines with J gene TRBJ1-2, with a tentative D call TRBD1 (5 bases). With 3 bases removed from V and 8 bases from J, the gap between germline ends came to 16 bases. Germline values: CDR1 MDHEN, CDR2 SYDVKM. This CDR3 region has 14 residues. The CDR3 loop is CASSLGGVREGYTF. CDR3 nucleotides: TGTGCCAGCAGTTTGGGGGGGGTACGGGAAGGCTACACCTTC.

This clone was counted a single time. The chain is built from TRBV4-3 and TRBJ1-2; D is unresolved. CDR1 and CDR2 (germline): LGHNA, YSLEER. The V and J ends lost 0 bases and 0 bases respectively, with 8 bases between them. This CDR3 is built from 15 residues. CDR3 nucleotides: TGCGCCAGCAGCCAAGATGGGCAGGCTAACTATGGCTACACCTTC. It codes for CASSQDGQANYGYTF.

This chain joins TRBV7-9 and TRBJ2-7; maybe TRBD2 (7 bases). CDR1 SEHNR and CDR2 FQNEAQ come from the germline V gene (reference sequence). The V and J ends lost 0 bases and 6 bases respectively, with 12 bases between them. The CDR3 is made up of 14 amino acids. CDR3 DNA sequence: TGTGCCAGCAGCTTAGCGGGGGCTAGCGGCGAGCAGTACTTC. Translation: CASSLAGASGEQYF.

The chain uses TRBV27 and TRBJ2-7; the match to TRBD2 covers 12 bases. The germline CDR1 and CDR2 sequences are MNHEY and SMNVEV (reference sequence). The CDR3 extends over 16 amino acids. Trimming cost V 1 base and J 2 bases; bases outside gene matches: 3. The CDR3 DNA is TGTGCCAGCAGTTTATTGGCTAGCGGGAGGGCCTACGAGCAGTACTTC. Protein sequence: CASSLLASGRAYEQYF.

The V gene is TRBV28, the J gene TRBJ2-1, with no clear D. V was clipped by 11 bases and J by 8 bases, with 7 bases between them. Germline V gene lookup returns CDR1 MDHEN and CDR2 SYDVKM. The CDR3 consists of 9 residues. CDR3: CAVGYEQFF. The CDR3 DNA follows: TGTGCCGTTGGGTATGAGCAGTTCTTC. The full variable domain, in which reference TRBV28 and TRBJ2-1 provide the parts outside the CDR3, is DVKVTQSSRYLVKRTGEKVFLECVQDMDHENMFWYRQDPGLGLRLIYFSYDVKMKEKGDIPEGYSVSREKKERFSLILESASTNQTSMYLCAVGYEQFFGPGTRLTVL.

The sample holds a few counts of this clone. The CDR3 coding sequence is TGTGCCAGCAGCTCCGTCGAGGCAGTTGGTCAGCCCCAGCATTTT. Its protein product is CASSSVEAVGQPQHF. The rearrangement joins TRBV7-6 to TRBJ1-5; D uncertain. The germline V gene has CDR1 SGHVS and CDR2 FNYEAQ. The CDR3 has 15 residues. Trimming took 4 bases from V and 6 from J, leaving 16 bases between them.

The J gene is TRBJ2-5, the V gene TRBV5-4, with TRBD2 identical over 9 bases. The CDR3 contains 16 residues. With 4 bases clipped from V and 5 bases from J, the junction kept 12 bases outside the gene matches. Per germline, CDR1 SGHNT and CDR2 YYREEE (reference sequence). The CDR3 nucleotides read TGTGCCAGCAGCCCGAACCCGACTAGCGGACATGAGACCCAGTACTTC. Amino acid sequence: CASSPNPTSGHETQYF.